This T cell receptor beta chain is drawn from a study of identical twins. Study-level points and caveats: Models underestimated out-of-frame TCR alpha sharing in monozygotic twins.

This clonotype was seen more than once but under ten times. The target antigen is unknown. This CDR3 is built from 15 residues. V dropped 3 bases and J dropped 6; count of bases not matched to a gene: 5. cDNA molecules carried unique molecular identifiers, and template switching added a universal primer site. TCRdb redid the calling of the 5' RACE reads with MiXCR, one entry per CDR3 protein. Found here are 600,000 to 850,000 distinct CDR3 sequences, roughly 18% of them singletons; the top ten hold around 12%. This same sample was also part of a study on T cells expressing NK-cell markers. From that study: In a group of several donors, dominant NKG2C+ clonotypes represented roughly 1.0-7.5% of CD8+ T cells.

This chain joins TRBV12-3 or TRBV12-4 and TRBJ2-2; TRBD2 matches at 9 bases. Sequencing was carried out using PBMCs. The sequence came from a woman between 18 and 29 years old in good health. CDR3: CASSLREGGAGELFF. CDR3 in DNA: TGTGCCAGCAGTTTGCGGGAGGGAGGAGCCGGGGAGCTGTTTTTT.